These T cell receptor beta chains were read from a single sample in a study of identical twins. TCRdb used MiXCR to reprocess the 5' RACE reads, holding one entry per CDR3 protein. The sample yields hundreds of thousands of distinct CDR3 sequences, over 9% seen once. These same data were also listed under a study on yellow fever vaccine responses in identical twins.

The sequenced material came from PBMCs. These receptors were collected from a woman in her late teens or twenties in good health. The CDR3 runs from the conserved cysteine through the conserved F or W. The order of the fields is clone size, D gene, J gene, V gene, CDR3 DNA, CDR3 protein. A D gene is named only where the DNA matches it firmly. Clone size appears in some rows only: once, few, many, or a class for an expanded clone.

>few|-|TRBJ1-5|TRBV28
TGTGCCAGCAGTCCCGGGCTCGGGAATCAGCCCCAGCATTTT
CASSPGLGNQPQHF
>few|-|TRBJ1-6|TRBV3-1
TGTGCCAGCAGCCAAGGTGGACCGCTTCTGCATAATTCACCCCTCCACTTT
CASSQGGPLLHNSPLHF
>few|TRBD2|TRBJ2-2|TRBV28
TGTGCCAGCAGCTCTACTAGCGGATTGAACACCGGGGAGCTGTTTTTT
CASSSTSGLNTGELFF
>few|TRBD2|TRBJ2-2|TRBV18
TGTGCCAGCTCATCGACTAGCGCGCTGATCGCCGGGGAGCTGTTTTTT
CASSSTSALIAGELFF
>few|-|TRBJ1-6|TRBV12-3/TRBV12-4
TGTGCCAGCAGTTTAGCGGGGACGGAACTCAGATCACCCCTCCACTTT
CASSLAGTELRSPLHF
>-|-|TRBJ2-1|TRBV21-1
TGTGCCAGCAGGCCCGGGACAGGGAGTCCACTTAGCTCCTACAATGAGCAGTTCTTC
CASRPGTGSPLSSYNEQFF
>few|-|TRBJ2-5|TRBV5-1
TGCGCCAGCAGCTTGGCAGGGGCGCAAAAAGAGACCCAGTACTTC
CASSLAGAQKETQYF
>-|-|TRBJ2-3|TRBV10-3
TGTGCCATCATGGGTTACACAGATACGCAGTATTTT
CAIMGYTDTQYF
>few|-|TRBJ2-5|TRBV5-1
TGCGCCAGCAGCTCACAACCCGGGGGGACAGTCTACTTC
CASSSQPGGTVYF
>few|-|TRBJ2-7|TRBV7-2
TGTGCCAGCAGCTTAGCGACTCCTCCCTACGAGCAGTACTTC
CASSLATPPYEQYF